The 28 T cell receptor beta chains below come from one sample, sequenced in a study of human versus mouse CDR3 diversity and MHC coevolution. Using immunoSEQ multiplex PCR, the repertoire was profiled, and TCRdb retains in-frame clones only, with some absent. The sample lists 50,000 to 70,000 clones; over 90% were seen once. Sequenced sample: naive CD4+ T cells from blood. Subset of the sample: CD45RO-negative CD62L-positive naive CD4 T cells. These receptors all come from a person aged 55 to 75 in good health.

CDR3 residues: CAGAGDLRTGELFF. The CDR3 DNA follows: TGTGCCGGGGCGGGAGATCTTAGAACCGGGGAGCTGTTTTTT. The chain joins TRBV7-9 to TRBJ2-2, with TRBD2 matching over 7 bases. Trimming removed 11 bases from V and 5 bases from J; junction bases left unmatched: 11. Germline CDR1 reads SEHNR; CDR2 reads FQNEAQ (reference sequence). The CDR3 extends over 14 amino acids.

The chain recombines TRBV5-1 with TRBJ2-5; no reliable D call. Looked up from germline, CDR1 is SGHRS and CDR2 is YFSETQ. Trimming cost V 2 bases and J 1 base, with 6 bases left between them. This CDR3 has 13 amino acids. CDR3 loop: CASSFSSQETQYF. The CDR3 coding sequence is TGCGCCAGCAGCTTCTCTAGCCAAGAGACCCAGTACTTC.

The chain recombines TRBV5-5 with TRBJ1-5, with TRBD1 matching over 7 bases. This CDR3 has 15 amino acids. Trimming at V came to 3 bases and at J to 3 bases, leaving 6 bases not matched to a gene. Germline V gene lookup returns CDR1 SGHKS and CDR2 YYEKEE (reference sequence). The CDR3 sequence: CASSSTGRTNQPQHF. The CDR3 coding sequence is TGTGCCAGCAGCTCGACAGGGAGGACCAATCAGCCCCAGCATTTT.

The rearrangement uses TRBV7-3 and TRBJ2-3; 10 nucleotides agree with TRBD2. The CDR3 extends over 15 amino acids. V shed 5 bases and J 5 bases; nucleotides not matched to a gene: 7. From germline, CDR1 is SGHTA and CDR2 FQGTGA. Written as DNA, the CDR3 is TGTGCCAGCAGCCAACTAGCGGGGACTCAAGATACGCAGTATTTT. Translating it yields CASSQLAGTQDTQYF.

This clone was seen once. This chain links TRBV11-2 with TRBJ1-3; D ambiguous. The germline V gene has CDR1 SGHAT and CDR2 FQNNGV. Between the trimmed V and J ends, which lost 1 base and 0 bases, there was a span of 7 bases. The CDR3 totals 15 residues. CDR3 sequence (DNA): TGTGCCAGCAGCTTAGGGACTAGCTCTGGAAACACCATATATTTT. This translates into CASSLGTSSGNTIYF.

This clone was seen once. The chain couples TRBV5-1 to TRBJ2-1, with 14 nucleotides matching TRBD2. Germline V CDR1 and CDR2: SGHRS, YFSETQ. V was clipped by 4 bases and J by 8 bases; unmatched bases: 5. The CDR3 runs 15 residues. CDR3 DNA sequence: TGCGCCAGCAGCCCCGGGACTAGCGGGAGCTATGAGCAGTTCTTC. This translates into CASSPGTSGSYEQFF.

In this sample, this clone turned up a few times. The chain couples TRBV7-9 to TRBJ1-1; D is unclear. The CDR3 is 13 amino acids. V was cut by 5 bases and J by 9 bases, with 16 bases left in between. Germline CDR1 is SEHNR and CDR2 is FQNEAQ (reference sequence). The CDR3 loop is CASSPTADTQAFF. DNA of the CDR3: TGTGCCAGCAGCCCGACGGCGGATACACAAGCTTTCTTT.

The rearrangement joins TRBV6-4 to TRBJ1-5, with 9 bases aligning to TRBD1. The J segment lost 3 bases and the V segment lost 9 bases, leaving 12 bases of the junction unmatched. Per germline, CDR1 MRHNA and CDR2 SNTAGT. The CDR3 extends over 16 amino acids. The CDR3 coding sequence is TGTGCCAGACCCACCGGGACAGGGTATCCCAATCAGCCCCAGCATTTT. Its translation: CARPTGTGYPNQPQHF.

The chain recombines TRBV2 with TRBJ2-1; TRBD2 agrees at 9 bases. The CDR3 has 13 amino acids. CDR1 is SNHLY and CDR2 is FYNNEI in the germline V gene. The V segment lost 11 bases and the J segment 7 bases; nucleotides outside the gene matches: 9. The CDR3 region has the DNA TGTGCCGGCGGGGGGGCCGGTTCGAATGAGCAGTTCTTC. It encodes CAGGGAGSNEQFF. The whole variable domain, remainder taken from reference TRBV2 and TRBJ2-1, is EPEVTQTPSHQVTQMGQEVILRCVPISNHLYFYWYRQILGQKVEFLVSFYNNEISEKSEIFDDQFSVERPDGSNFTLKIRSTKLEDSAMYFCAGGGAGSNEQFFGPGTRLTVL.

The chain joins TRBV11-2 to TRBJ1-2, with 8 bases that match TRBD1. After removal of 1 base from V and 8 bases from J, the junction contained 9 bases not matched to a gene. The germline gives CDR1 SGHAT, CDR2 FQNNGV. The CDR3 is made up of 15 amino acids. The CDR3 sequence: CASSLAGQGARGYTF. CDR3 nucleotides: TGTGCCAGCAGCTTAGCCGGCCAGGGGGCCAGGGGCTACACCTTC.

J is TRBJ2-7 and V is TRBV19; 11 bases line up with TRBD1. From germline, CDR1 is LNHDA and CDR2 SQIVND (reference sequence). The CDR3 spans 15 residues. Trimming at V came to 5 bases and at J to 4 bases, leaving 7 bases not matched to a gene. The CDR3 coding sequence is TGTGCCAGTAGTCCCCGGACAGGGGGCGCTTACGAGCAGTACTTC. Translating gives CASSPRTGGAYEQYF.

V is TRBV7-3 and J is TRBJ2-1; no clear D. Trimming pared 4 bases from V and 4 bases from J, leaving 14 bases between. CDR3 length: 15 amino acids. Germline V CDR1 and CDR2: SGHTA, FQGTGA. The DNA of the CDR3 is TGTGCCAGCAGCTATCAACTATCGTTTTACAATGAGCAGTTCTTC. It is translated as CASSYQLSFYNEQFF.

Only one count was recorded for this clone. V usage is TRBV6-6 and J usage is TRBJ1-2, with 8 bases matching TRBD1. Germline V gene sequence: CDR1 MNHNY, CDR2 SVGAGI (reference sequence). The CDR3 extends over 14 amino acids. J lost 4 bases, V lost 5 bases, and 6 bases had no gene match. This CDR3 reads CASSNGQGAYGYTF. The CDR3 DNA sequence: TGTGCCAGCAGTAACGGACAGGGAGCCTATGGCTACACCTTC.

This chain joins TRBV30 and TRBJ1-4; possibly TRBD1 for D (6 bases). The CDR3 is made up of 13 amino acids. V lost 0 bases to trimming and J lost 9 bases, with 11 bases between them. The germline CDR1 and CDR2 sequences are GTSNPN and SVGIG (reference sequence). In nucleotides, the CDR3 is TGTGCCTGGAGTGTACAGGGTGGGAAAAAACTGTTTTTT. Amino acids: CAWSVQGGKKLFF.

This clone was seen once. The chain joins TRBV10-3 to TRBJ2-1; 11 nucleotides align to TRBD2. Germline CDR1 and CDR2: ENHRY and SYGVKD. The ends lost 2 bases at V and 7 bases at J; junction bases unmatched: 4. CDR3 length: 15 residues. This CDR3 reads CAISETSGRGNEQFF. DNA of the CDR3: TGTGCCATCAGTGAGACTAGCGGGAGAGGAAATGAGCAGTTCTTC.

V and J are TRBV11-3 and TRBJ1-1; D uncertain. Between the trimmed V and J ends, which lost 2 bases and 11 bases, there was a span of 15 bases. Germline-derived CDR1 and CDR2 are SGHNT and YENEEA. The CDR3 sequence is 13 residues long. CDR3 nucleotide sequence: TGTGCCAGCAGCTTAAATCTGGGCCCGGGGGCTTTCTTT. It codes for CASSLNLGPGAFF.

This chain joins TRBV29-1 and TRBJ1-4; the D is unclear. V lost 4 bases and J lost 8, with 11 bases in between. The CDR3 is 12 residues long. The germline CDR1 and CDR2 sequences are SQVTM and ANQGSEA. The CDR3: CSVVTPEEKLFF. CDR3 in DNA: TGCAGCGTTGTTACCCCGGAGGAAAAACTGTTTTTT.

This clone was counted once. V gene TRBV5-1 combines with J gene TRBJ2-1; 8 bases match TRBD2. J was trimmed by 0 bases and V by 6 bases; bases with no gene match: 8. This CDR3 is 16 amino acids long. CDR1 is SGHRS and CDR2 is YFSETQ in the germline V gene. Written as DNA, the CDR3 is TGCGCCAGCACCGCAAGCGGGAGCCTCTCCTACAATGAGCAGTTCTTC. It yields the protein CASTASGSLSYNEQFF.

The rearrangement joins TRBV27 to TRBJ1-2; 11 bases are shared with TRBD1. V shed 6 bases, J shed 4 bases, and the junction held 7 bases outside the gene matches. This CDR3 region has 15 residues. Germline CDR1 reads MNHEY; CDR2 reads SMNVEV (reference sequence). The CDR3 DNA reads TGTGCCAGCAGCTGGGCCGGGACAGGGGGCTATGGCTACACCTTC. Its translation: CASSWAGTGGYGYTF.

The chain is built from TRBV5-6 and TRBJ2-1; the match to TRBD2 covers 11 bases. The germline CDR1 and CDR2 sequences are SGHDT and YYEEEE. The CDR3 length is 16 residues. V shed 2 bases and J 10 bases; nucleotides not matched to a gene: 11. CDR3 residues: CASSFTSGSFESEQFF. The CDR3 nucleotides read TGTGCCAGCAGCTTTACTAGCGGGAGTTTCGAAAGCGAGCAGTTCTTC.

The chain uses TRBV7-7 and TRBJ2-7; 15 bases are shared with TRBD2. Germline V lookup: CDR1 SSHAT, CDR2 FNYEAQ (reference sequence). Trimming took 5 bases from V and 0 from J; bases not matched to a gene: 11. The CDR3 covers 19 residues. DNA for the CDR3: TGTGCCAGCAGCAAGGTTTCGGGACTAGCGGGAGGTAGCTCCTACGAGCAGTACTTC. Its translation is CASSKVSGLAGGSSYEQYF.

This clone was recorded once. This sequence joins TRBV5-1 and TRBJ2-7, with 9 nucleotides matching TRBD1. The V segment lost 5 bases and the J segment 6 bases; nucleotides outside the gene matches: 12. Germline CDR1 reads SGHRS; CDR2 reads YFSETQ. The CDR3 is made up of 15 amino acids. The CDR3 protein is CASSPPGTGSREQYF. The CDR3 coding sequence is TGCGCCAGCAGTCCACCCGGGACAGGGTCCCGCGAGCAGTACTTC.

The rearrangement uses TRBV6-5 and TRBJ1-5, with 12 bases aligning to TRBD1. The CDR3 contains 14 residues. The V gene end was trimmed by 6 bases and the J gene end by 6 bases; junction bases not matched to a gene: 3. The germline gives CDR1 MNHEY, CDR2 SVGAGI. The CDR3 sequence: CASSQGQGAQPQHF. CDR3 nucleotide sequence: TGTGCCAGCAGCCAGGGACAGGGGGCTCAGCCCCAGCATTTT.

V is TRBV13 and J is TRBJ2-1; tentatively, D is TRBD1 (6 bases). CDR1 and CDR2 (germline): PRHDT, FYEKMQ (reference sequence). Deletions cut 1 base from V and 7 bases from J, with 11 bases between. The CDR3 length is 14 residues. Here the CDR3 DNA reads TGTGCCAGCAGCTTAGCCGTACAGGGAAATGAGCAGTTCTTC. It translates to CASSLAVQGNEQFF.

The DNA for the CDR3 is TGTGCCAGCAGCGGCGCCAGCGGGGGGGGCACAGATACGCAGTATTTT. It codes for CASSGASGGGTDTQYF. The genes are TRBV5-4 and TRBJ2-3; 10 bases align to TRBD2. V trimming: 4 bases; J trimming: 1 base; junction bases outside the gene matches: 6. The CDR3 has 16 residues. In germline, CDR1 is SGHNT, CDR2 YYREEE (reference sequence).

This chain links TRBV30 with TRBJ1-2, with a tentative D call TRBD1 (6 bases). The CDR3 is 11 residues long. V shed 3 bases and J shed 8 bases, with 10 bases lying between them. CDR1 is GTSNPN and CDR2 is SVGIG in the germline V gene (reference sequence). The CDR3 DNA reads as TGTGCCTGGAGCGAAGGGGGAGGCTACACCTTC. Its protein is CAWSEGGGYTF.

The chain joins TRBV18 to TRBJ2-7; tentative D call: TRBD1 (6 bases). The germline V gene encodes CDR1 KGHSH and CDR2 LQKENI. The CDR3 sequence is 14 residues long. V was trimmed by 3 bases and J by 5 bases, leaving 14 bases between them. The CDR3 DNA reads as TGTGCCAGCTCACCCCCGCAGGGGCCCCACGAGCAGTACTTC. Translation: CASSPPQGPHEQYF.

The rearrangement uses TRBV11-3 and TRBJ2-7; 8 nucleotides match TRBD2. CDR1 SGHNT and CDR2 YENEEA come from the germline V gene. V lost 5 bases, J lost 3 bases, and 18 bases stayed unmatched. The length of the CDR3 is 18 residues. The CDR3 DNA sequence: TGTGCCAGCAGCATACACCGGGGGGGGGCACAGGCCTACTACGAGCAGTACTTC. Translated, it gives CASSIHRGGAQAYYEQYF.